This TCR beta chain was observed in a study of CD8+CD57+ T cells in acquired aplastic anemia. Study information: The DNA of sorted CD4+ and CD8+ cells averaged around 3 ug. Study-level findings and limits: Overlap between patients and controls comprised about 30 CD8+ CDR3 sequences.

Details on this clonotype: Its antigen is not identified.

Trimming cost V 7 bases and J 0 bases, with 13 bases left between them. The CDR3 runs 15 residues. Germline values: CDR1 MNHNS, CDR2 SASEGT. Genomic DNA served as template for TCR beta VDJ and CDR3 profiling. TCRdb fed the reads into MiXCR, producing one record per CDR3 protein. The sample holds around 150,000 distinct CDR3 sequences, around half seen once. CD8+CD57+ cell expansion had been shown by flow cytometry in patients chosen for sequencing. No patient had been given any therapy when blood was sampled. The source of this sequence is a human donor with aplastic anemia. The J gene is TRBJ2-4, the V gene TRBV6-1, with a tentative D call TRBD2 (6 bases). Sequenced material: sorted CD4+, CD8+, or CD8+CD57+ T cells (not recorded which) from PBMCs. The DNA for the CDR3 is TGTGCCAGCACTAGCGACAGATTAGCCAAAAACATTCAGTACTTC. Translation: CASTSDRLAKNIQYF.